Presented here are 3 T cell receptor beta chains from one specimen sequenced in a study of identical twins. TCRdb re-analysed the 5' RACE reads in MiXCR, keeping a single row per CDR3 protein. The repertoire has 400,000 to 550,000 distinct CDR3 sequences, 24% of them found once; the top ten carry 2.5% to 3.5%. The same data also went into a second study, on T cells expressing NK-cell markers.

Source material: CD4+ T cells sorted from blood. Every receptor here comes from a woman aged 18-30 years in good health.

The V gene is TRBV28, the J gene TRBJ2-5, with a possible D match to TRBD2 (5 bases). Trimming removed 5 bases at V and 4 bases at J, with 17 bases between. Germline CDR1 MDHEN, CDR2 SYDVKM. This CDR3 comprises 15 residues. The CDR3 DNA follows: TGTGCCAGCAGTCCGGGCGGACTTGCGGCAGAGACCCAGTACTTC. It specifies CASSPGGLAAETQYF. Based on the CDR3 plus reference TRBV28 and TRBJ2-5, the full variable domain is DVKVTQSSRYLVKRTGEKVFLECVQDMDHENMFWYRQDPGLGLRLIYFSYDVKMKEKGDIPEGYSVSREKKERFSLILESASTNQTSMYLCASSPGGLAAETQYFGPGTRLLVL.

This clonotype was seen a few times. V usage is TRBV21-1 and J usage is TRBJ2-2; the table's D call of TRBD2 was not tested on the DNA. TRBV21-1 is a pseudogene segment. The CDR3 spans 16 residues. CDR3 bases: TGTGCCAGCAATTTAGCGGGAGTGTCTAACACCGGGGAGCTGTTTTTT. Protein: CASNLAGVSNTGELFF.

The V call is TRBV11-3, the J call TRBJ2-1, with 9 bases aligning to TRBD2. V was clipped by 4 bases and J by 8 bases; unmatched bases: 12. The CDR3 consists of 16 residues. The germline CDR1 and CDR2 sequences are SGHNT and YENEEA. In DNA form, the CDR3 reads TGTGCCAGCAGCTCCCCAGCGGGAGGAATTAGCGATGAGCAGTTCTTC. Amino acids: CASSSPAGGISDEQFF.